This TCR beta chain was profiled in a study of T cells after yellow fever vaccination. This clonotype was counted ten times or more. One entry per CDR3 protein, called by TCRdb with MiXCR from the 5' RACE reads. The sample includes 400,000 or so distinct CDR3 sequences, about 6% of them seen just once. V lost 2 bases and J lost 2, with 9 bases in between. The length of the CDR3 is 14 residues. Germline V CDR1 and CDR2: SGHTA, FQGNSA. This receptor was taken from a man aged 30 to 45 who received the YFV17D yellow fever vaccine. The specimen comprised PBMCs, sampled 5 days after the yellow fever booster vaccination. The chain uses TRBV7-2 and TRBJ2-5; D possibly corresponds to TRBD2 (5 bases). Here the CDR3 reads CASSLSRGQETQYF. Here the CDR3 DNA reads TGTGCCAGCAGCTTATCGAGAGGGCAAGAGACCCAGTACTTC. The full variable domain, rest sourced from reference TRBV7-2 and TRBJ2-5, is GAGVSQSPSNKVTEKGKDVELRCDPISGHTALYWYRQSLGQGLEFLIYFQGNSAPDKSGLPSDRFSAERTGGSVSTLTIQRTQQEDSAVYLCASSLSRGQETQYFGPGTRLLVL.